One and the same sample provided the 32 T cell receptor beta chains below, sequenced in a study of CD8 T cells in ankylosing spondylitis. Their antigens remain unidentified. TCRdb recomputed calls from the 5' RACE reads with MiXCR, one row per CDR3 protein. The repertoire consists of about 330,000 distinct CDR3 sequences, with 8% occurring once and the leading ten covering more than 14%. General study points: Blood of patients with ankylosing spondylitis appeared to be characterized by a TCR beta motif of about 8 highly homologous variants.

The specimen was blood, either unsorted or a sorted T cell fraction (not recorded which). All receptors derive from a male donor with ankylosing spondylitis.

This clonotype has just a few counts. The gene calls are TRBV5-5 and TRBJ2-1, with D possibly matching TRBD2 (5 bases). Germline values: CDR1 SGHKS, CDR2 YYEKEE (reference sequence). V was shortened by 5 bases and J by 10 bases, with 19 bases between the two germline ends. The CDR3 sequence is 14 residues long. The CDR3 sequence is CASRRLELVPEQFF. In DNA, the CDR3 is TGTGCCAGCAGGCGGCTAGAACTAGTGCCGGAGCAGTTCTTC.

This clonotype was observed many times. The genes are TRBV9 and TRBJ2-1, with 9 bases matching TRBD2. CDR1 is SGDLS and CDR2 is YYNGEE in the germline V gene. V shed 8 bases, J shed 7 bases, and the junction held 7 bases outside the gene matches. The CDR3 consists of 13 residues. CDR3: CASGLAGTNEQFF. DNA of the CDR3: TGTGCCAGTGGCCTAGCGGGGACTAATGAGCAGTTCTTC.

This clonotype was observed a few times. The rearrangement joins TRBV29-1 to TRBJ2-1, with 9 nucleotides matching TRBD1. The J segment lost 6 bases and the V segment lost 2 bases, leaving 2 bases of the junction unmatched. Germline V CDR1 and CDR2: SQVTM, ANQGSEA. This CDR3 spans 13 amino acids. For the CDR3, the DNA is TGCAGCGTTGAAAGGGACAGGGTCAATGAGCAGTTCTTC. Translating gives CSVERDRVNEQFF.

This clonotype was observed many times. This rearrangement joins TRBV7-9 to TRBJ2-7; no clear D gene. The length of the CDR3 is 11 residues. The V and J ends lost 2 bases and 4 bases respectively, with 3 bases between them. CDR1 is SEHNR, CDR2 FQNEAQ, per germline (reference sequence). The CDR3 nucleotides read TGTGCCAGCAGCTTACGGTACGAGCAGTACTTC. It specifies CASSLRYEQYF.

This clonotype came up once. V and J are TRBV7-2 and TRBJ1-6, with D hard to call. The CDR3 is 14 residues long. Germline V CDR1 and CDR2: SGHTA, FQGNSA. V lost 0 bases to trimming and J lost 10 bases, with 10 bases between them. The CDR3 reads CASSLAEGRSPLHF. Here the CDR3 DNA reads TGTGCCAGCAGCTTAGCGGAGGGCCGATCACCCCTCCACTTT.

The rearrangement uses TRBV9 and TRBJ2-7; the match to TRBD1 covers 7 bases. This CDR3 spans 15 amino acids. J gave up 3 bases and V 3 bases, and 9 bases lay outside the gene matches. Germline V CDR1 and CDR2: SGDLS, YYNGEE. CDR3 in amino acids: CASSGYRDSYYEQYF. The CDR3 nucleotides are TGTGCCAGCAGCGGATACCGGGACAGTTACTACGAGCAGTACTTC.

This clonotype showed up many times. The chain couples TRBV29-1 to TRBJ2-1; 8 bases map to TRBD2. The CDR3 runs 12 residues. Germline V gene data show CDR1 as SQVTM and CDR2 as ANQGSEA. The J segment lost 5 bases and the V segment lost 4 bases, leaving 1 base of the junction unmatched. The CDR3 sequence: CSVGAGDNEQFF. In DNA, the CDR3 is TGCAGCGTTGGAGCGGGAGACAATGAGCAGTTCTTC.

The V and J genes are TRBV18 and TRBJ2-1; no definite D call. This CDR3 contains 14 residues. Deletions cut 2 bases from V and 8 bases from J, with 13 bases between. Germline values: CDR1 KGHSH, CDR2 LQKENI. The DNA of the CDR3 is TGTGCCAGCTCACCAACGTCATCACGCTATGAGCAGTTCTTC. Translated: CASSPTSSRYEQFF. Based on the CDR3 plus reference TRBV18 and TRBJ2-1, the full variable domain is NAGVMQNPRHLVRRRGQEARLRCSPMKGHSHVYWYRQLPEEGLKFMVYLQKENIIDESGMPKERFSAEFPKEGPSILRIQQVVRGDSAAYFCASSPTSSRYEQFFGPGTRLTVL.

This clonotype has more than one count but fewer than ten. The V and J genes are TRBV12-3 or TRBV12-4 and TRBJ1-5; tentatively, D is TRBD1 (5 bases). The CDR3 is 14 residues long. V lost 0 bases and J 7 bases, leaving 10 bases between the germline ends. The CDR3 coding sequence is TGTGCCAGCAGTTTAGCGGGGGTCCAACAGCCCCAGCATTTT. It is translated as CASSLAGVQQPQHF.

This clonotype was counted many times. In nucleotides, the CDR3 is TGCAGCGTGGGACTAGGCCCCAATCAGCCCCAGCATTTT. Translating gives CSVGLGPNQPQHF. The rearrangement links TRBV29-1 to TRBJ1-5; TRBD1 might be the D (5 bases). In germline, CDR1 is SQVTM, CDR2 ANQGSEA. V gave up 6 bases and J gave up 3 bases, with 12 bases separating them. The CDR3 length is 13 residues.

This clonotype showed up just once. The CDR3 nucleotides read TGTGCCAGCAGCTTGGAGGGACAGGGCGAAGGCTACACCTTC. It is translated as CASSLEGQGEGYTF. This chain connects TRBV5-5 to TRBJ1-2; 9 bases are a match to TRBD1. This CDR3 contains 14 residues. The V gene end was trimmed by 0 bases and the J gene end by 8 bases; junction bases not matched to a gene: 5. The V gene's germline CDR1 is SGHKS and CDR2 YYEKEE (reference sequence).

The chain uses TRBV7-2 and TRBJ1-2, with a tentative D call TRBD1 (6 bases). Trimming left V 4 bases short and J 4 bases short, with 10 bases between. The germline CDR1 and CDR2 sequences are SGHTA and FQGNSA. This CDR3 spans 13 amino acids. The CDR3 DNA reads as TGTGCCAGCAGCTGGGACACGGGCTATGGCTACACCTTC. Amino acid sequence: CASSWDTGYGYTF.

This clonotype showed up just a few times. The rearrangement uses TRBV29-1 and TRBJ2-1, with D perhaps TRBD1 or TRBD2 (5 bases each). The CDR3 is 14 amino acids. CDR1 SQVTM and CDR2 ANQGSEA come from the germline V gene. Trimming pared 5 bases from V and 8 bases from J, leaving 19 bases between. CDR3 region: CSVTIARGVDEQFF. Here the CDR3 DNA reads TGCAGCGTTACTATAGCGCGAGGGGTCGATGAGCAGTTCTTC.

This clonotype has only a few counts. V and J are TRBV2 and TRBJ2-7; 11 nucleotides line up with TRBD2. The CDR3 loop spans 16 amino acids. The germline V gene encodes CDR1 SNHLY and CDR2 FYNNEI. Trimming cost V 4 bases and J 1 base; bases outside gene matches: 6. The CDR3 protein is CASSAALAGGSYEQYF. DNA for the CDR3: TGTGCCAGCAGTGCCGCTTTAGCGGGAGGGTCCTACGAGCAGTACTTC.

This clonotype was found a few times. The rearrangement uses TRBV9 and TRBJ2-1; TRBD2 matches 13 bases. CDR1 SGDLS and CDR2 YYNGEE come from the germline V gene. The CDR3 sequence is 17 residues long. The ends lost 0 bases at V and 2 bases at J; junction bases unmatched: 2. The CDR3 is CASSVGGTSGTYNEQFF. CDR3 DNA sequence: TGTGCCAGCAGCGTAGGAGGGACTAGCGGGACCTACAATGAGCAGTTCTTC.

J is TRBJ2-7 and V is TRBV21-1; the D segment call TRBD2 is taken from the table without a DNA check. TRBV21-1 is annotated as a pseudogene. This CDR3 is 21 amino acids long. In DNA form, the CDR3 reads TGTGCCAGCAGCAAACTATGTCGTTCTGGGGGACTAGCAATCGGCCGCTACGAGCAGTACTTC. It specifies CASSKLCRSGGLAIGRYEQYF.

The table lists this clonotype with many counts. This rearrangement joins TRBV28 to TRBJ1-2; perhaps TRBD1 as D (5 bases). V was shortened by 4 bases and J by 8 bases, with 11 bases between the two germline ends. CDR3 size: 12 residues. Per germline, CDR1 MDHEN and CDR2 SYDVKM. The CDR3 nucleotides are TGTGCCAGCAGTTCGCGGGGCAGGGGCTACACCTTC. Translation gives CASSSRGRGYTF.

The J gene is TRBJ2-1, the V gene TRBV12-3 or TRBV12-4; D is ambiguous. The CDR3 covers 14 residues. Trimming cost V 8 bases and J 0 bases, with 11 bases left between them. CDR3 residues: CASQYLGSYNEQFF. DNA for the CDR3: TGTGCCAGCCAATATTTGGGCTCCTACAATGAGCAGTTCTTC.

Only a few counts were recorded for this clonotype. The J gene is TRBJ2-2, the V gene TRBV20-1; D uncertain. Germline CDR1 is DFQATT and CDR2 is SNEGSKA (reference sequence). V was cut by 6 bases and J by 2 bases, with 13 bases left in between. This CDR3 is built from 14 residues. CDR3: CSAQGPTNTGELFF. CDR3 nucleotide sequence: TGCAGTGCCCAAGGACCTACAAACACCGGGGAGCTGTTTTTT.

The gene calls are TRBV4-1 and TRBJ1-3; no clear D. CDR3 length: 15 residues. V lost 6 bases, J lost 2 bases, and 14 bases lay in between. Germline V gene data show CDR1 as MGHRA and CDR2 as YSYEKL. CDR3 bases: TGCGCCAGCAGATTTGGTACCGCGCCTGGAAACACCATATATTTT. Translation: CASRFGTAPGNTIYF.

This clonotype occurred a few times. CDR3 nucleotides: TGTGCCAGCAGCCCCCTGGGGGGAGGTGCCAATGAGCAGTTCTTC. It translates to CASSPLGGGANEQFF. The genes are TRBV4-2 and TRBJ2-1; a possible D gene is TRBD2 (6 bases). Germline V lookup: CDR1 LGHNA, CDR2 YNFKEQ. CDR3 size: 15 residues. The germline V and J ends were trimmed by 4 bases and 6 bases, with 16 bases remaining between them.

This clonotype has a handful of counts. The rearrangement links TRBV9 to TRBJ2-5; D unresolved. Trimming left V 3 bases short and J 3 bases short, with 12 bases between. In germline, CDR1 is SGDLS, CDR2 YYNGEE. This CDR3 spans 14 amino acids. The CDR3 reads CASSEGQLEETQYF. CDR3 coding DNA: TGTGCCAGCAGCGAGGGCCAGTTGGAAGAGACCCAGTACTTC.

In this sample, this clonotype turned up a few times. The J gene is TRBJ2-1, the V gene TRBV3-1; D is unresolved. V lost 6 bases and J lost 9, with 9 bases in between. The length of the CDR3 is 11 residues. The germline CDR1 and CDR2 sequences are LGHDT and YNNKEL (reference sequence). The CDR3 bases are TGTGCCAGCAGATTATTGGGTGAGCAGTTCTTC. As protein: CASRLLGEQFF.

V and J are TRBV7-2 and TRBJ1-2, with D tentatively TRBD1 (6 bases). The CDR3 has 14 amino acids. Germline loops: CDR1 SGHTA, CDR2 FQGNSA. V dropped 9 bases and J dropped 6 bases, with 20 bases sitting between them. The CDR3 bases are TGTGCCAGTAATCTACCTGGGGGCAGACATGGCTACACCTTC. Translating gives CASNLPGGRHGYTF.

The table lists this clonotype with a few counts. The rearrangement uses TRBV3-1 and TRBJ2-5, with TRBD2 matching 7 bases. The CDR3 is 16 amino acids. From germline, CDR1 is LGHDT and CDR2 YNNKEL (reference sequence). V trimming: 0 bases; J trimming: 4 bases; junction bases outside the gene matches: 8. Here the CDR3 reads CASSQDAWEGRETQYF. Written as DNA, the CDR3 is TGTGCCAGCAGCCAAGATGCGTGGGAGGGTCGAGAGACCCAGTACTTC.

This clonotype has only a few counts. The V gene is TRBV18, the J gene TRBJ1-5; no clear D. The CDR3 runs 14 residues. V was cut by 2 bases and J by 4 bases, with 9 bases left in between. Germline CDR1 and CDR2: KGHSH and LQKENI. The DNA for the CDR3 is TGTGCCAGCTCACCATACAGAGAGAATCAGCCCCAGCATTTT. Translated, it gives CASSPYRENQPQHF. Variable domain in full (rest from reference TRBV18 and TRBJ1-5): NAGVMQNPRHLVRRRGQEARLRCSPMKGHSHVYWYRQLPEEGLKFMVYLQKENIIDESGMPKERFSAEFPKEGPSILRIQQVVRGDSAAYFCASSPYRENQPQHFGDGTRLSIL.

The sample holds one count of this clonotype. CDR3 bases: TGTGCCAGCAGAGGGACGGGAGACCCGGGGAACACTGAAGCTTTCTTT. It specifies CASRGTGDPGNTEAFF. The chain couples TRBV12-3 or TRBV12-4 to TRBJ1-1; TRBD1 is a possible D gene (5 bases). V was clipped by 6 bases and J by 1 base, with 18 bases between them. CDR3 size: 16 residues.

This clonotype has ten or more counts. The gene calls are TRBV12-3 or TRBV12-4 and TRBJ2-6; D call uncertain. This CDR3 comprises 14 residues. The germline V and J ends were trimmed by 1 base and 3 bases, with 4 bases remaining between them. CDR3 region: CASSLGFGANVLTF. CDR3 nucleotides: TGTGCCAGCAGTTTAGGGTTTGGGGCCAACGTCCTGACTTTC.

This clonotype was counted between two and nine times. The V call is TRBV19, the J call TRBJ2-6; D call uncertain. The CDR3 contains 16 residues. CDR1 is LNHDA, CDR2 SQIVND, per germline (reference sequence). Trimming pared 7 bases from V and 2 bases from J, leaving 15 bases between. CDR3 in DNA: TGTGCCAGTACAGAGGCCGCGGAGACTGGGGCCAACGTCCTGACTTTC. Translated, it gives CASTEAAETGANVLTF.

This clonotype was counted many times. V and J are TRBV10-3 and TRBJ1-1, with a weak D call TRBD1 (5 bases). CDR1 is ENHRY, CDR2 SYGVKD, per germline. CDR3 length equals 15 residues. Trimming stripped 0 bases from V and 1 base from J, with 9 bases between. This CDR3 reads CAISESTGPNTEAFF. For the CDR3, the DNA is TGTGCCATCAGTGAGTCGACGGGGCCGAACACTGAAGCTTTCTTT.

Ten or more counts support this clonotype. CDR3 sequence: CASSIGQGLEAFF. As DNA, the CDR3 is TGTGCCAGCAGTATAGGACAGGGTCTTGAAGCTTTCTTT. The rearrangement links TRBV12-3 or TRBV12-4 to TRBJ1-1; 8 bases agree with TRBD1. CDR3 length equals 13 residues. The V and J ends lost 5 bases and 7 bases, in that order; junction bases with no gene match: 6.

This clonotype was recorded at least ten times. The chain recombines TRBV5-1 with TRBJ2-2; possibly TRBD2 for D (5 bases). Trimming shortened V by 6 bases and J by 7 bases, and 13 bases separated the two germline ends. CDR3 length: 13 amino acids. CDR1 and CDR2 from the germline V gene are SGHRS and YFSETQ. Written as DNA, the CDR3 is TGCGCCAGCAACCTACTAGATGGCGGGGAGCTGTTTTTT. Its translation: CASNLLDGGELFF.